The 20 T cell receptor beta chains below come from one sample, sequenced in a study of CD8+CD57+ T cells in acquired aplastic anemia. The use of genomic DNA as template underpinned the TCR beta VDJ and CDR3 profiling. From the reads, TCRdb called clonotypes with MiXCR, one entry per CDR3 protein. The data hold about 190,000 distinct CDR3 sequences, with 64% observed a single time. The specimen sequenced was sorted CD4+, CD8+, or CD8+CD57+ T cells (not recorded which) from PBMCs. The receptors were gathered from a human donor with severe aplastic anemia or a healthy control (not recorded which).

This clonotype was recorded at least ten times. This CDR3 reads CASSSSTVGLTGSGYEQYF. The CDR3, as DNA: TGTGCCAGCAGCTCGTCCACCGTGGGCTTAACAGGGTCGGGTTACGAGCAGTACTTC. The chain is built from TRBV7-9 and TRBJ2-7, with a possible D match to TRBD1 (6 bases). Germline CDR1 and CDR2: SEHNR and FQNEAQ (reference sequence). Trimming removed 4 bases from V and 4 bases from J, with 29 bases in between. The CDR3 has 19 residues.

This chain links TRBV6-8 with TRBJ1-4; 10 nucleotides match TRBD1. The CDR3 is 16 amino acids. Germline V gene data show CDR1 as MNHGY and CDR2 as SAAAGT. V was pared by 5 bases and J by 1 base, with 4 bases of the junction left unmatched. The CDR3 DNA reads TGTGCCAGCAGTGAGGACAGGGGGGTAACTAATGAAAAACTGTTTTTT. The encoded protein is CASSEDRGVTNEKLFF.

This clonotype was counted ten times or more. The chain joins TRBV20-1 to TRBJ2-7, with TRBD1 identical over 8 bases. Germline CDR1 is DFQATT and CDR2 is SNEGSKA (reference sequence). Germline trimming cut 2 bases from V and 6 bases from J; bases unmatched to any gene: 6. The CDR3 extends over 13 amino acids. CDR3 coding DNA: TGCAGTGCTAGATCCAGGGGGCGGCTCGAGCAGTACTTC. Amino acids: CSARSRGRLEQYF.

The chain has TRBV7-9 and TRBJ2-5; TRBD2 agrees at 7 bases. This CDR3 is 15 amino acids long. Germline V gene lookup returns CDR1 SEHNR and CDR2 FQNEAQ (reference sequence). V shed 5 bases and J 2 bases; nucleotides not matched to a gene: 8. CDR3 loop: CASSPAGHHQETQYF. Here the CDR3 DNA reads TGTGCCAGCAGCCCAGCGGGGCACCATCAAGAGACCCAGTACTTC.

The V call is TRBV9, the J call TRBJ1-4; D might be TRBD1 (5 bases). The CDR3 has 15 residues. Looked up from germline, CDR1 is SGDLS and CDR2 is YYNGEE. V was pared by 0 bases and J by 8 bases, with 14 bases between. The CDR3 region is CASSVGPGINEKLFF. As DNA, the CDR3 is TGTGCCAGCAGCGTAGGTCCAGGGATCAACGAAAAACTGTTTTTT.

The rearrangement links TRBV7-2 to TRBJ2-3, with 7 bases fitting TRBD1. The V segment lost 5 bases and the J segment 3 bases; nucleotides outside the gene matches: 5. The CDR3 consists of 14 residues. Germline CDR1 SGHTA, CDR2 FQGNSA. The CDR3 loop reads CASSIRQGTDTQYF. The CDR3 DNA reads as TGTGCCAGCAGCATCCGACAGGGTACAGATACGCAGTATTTT.

The chain links TRBV5-1 to TRBJ1-1; 8 positions agree with TRBD1. CDR1 is SGHRS, CDR2 YFSETQ, per germline. The V segment lost 6 bases and the J segment 2 bases; nucleotides outside the gene matches: 6. CDR3 length: 14 amino acids. This CDR3 reads CASTSTGANTEAFF. Here the CDR3 DNA reads TGCGCCAGCACCTCGACAGGGGCAAACACTGAAGCTTTCTTT.

The chain has TRBV25-1 and TRBJ2-1, with TRBD2 identical over 8 bases. V lost 11 bases, J lost 6 bases, and 12 bases stayed unmatched. Germline-derived CDR1 and CDR2 are MGHDK and SYGVNS. The CDR3 length is 14 residues. The CDR3 protein is CAASRGGLSNEQFF. The CDR3 DNA is TGTGCCGCCTCCCGGGGGGGCCTATCCAATGAGCAGTTCTTC.

The sample holds many counts of this clonotype. J is TRBJ2-4 and V is TRBV19, with D possibly matching TRBD1 (6 bases). Trimming took off 6 bases at V and 7 bases at J, with 16 bases between the two ends. Germline-derived CDR1 and CDR2 are LNHDA and SQIVND (reference sequence). The CDR3 sequence is 14 residues long. DNA for the CDR3: TGTGCCAGTAGGACAGGCCCCAGAGGGAACATTCAGTACTTC. Its translation is CASRTGPRGNIQYF.

At least ten counts were recorded for this clonotype. CDR3 bases: TGCAGTGCTAGGGAACTAGCGGGGGAATCTAATGAGCAGTTCTTC. Its protein is CSARELAGESNEQFF. The chain joins TRBV20-1 to TRBJ2-1; 11 nucleotides align to TRBD2. With 3 bases clipped from V and 7 bases from J, the junction kept 8 bases outside the gene matches. Germline V lookup: CDR1 DFQATT, CDR2 SNEGSKA (reference sequence). The length of the CDR3 is 15 residues.

This clonotype has at least ten counts. This sequence joins TRBV6-5 and TRBJ1-1, with TRBD1 as a possible D gene (6 bases). Trimming removed 6 bases at V and 4 bases at J, with 12 bases between. CDR1 MNHEY and CDR2 SVGAGI come from the germline V gene. The CDR3 totals 13 residues. As DNA, the CDR3 is TGTGCCAGCAGCCGGGGAGGGGGCACTGAAGCTTTCTTT. Translation: CASSRGGGTEAFF.

The gene calls are TRBV7-2 and TRBJ1-1; D unclear. CDR1 is SGHTA, CDR2 FQGNSA, per germline. Trimming took off 2 bases at V and 1 base at J, with 8 bases between the two ends. The CDR3 length is 14 residues. This CDR3 is CASSLIGRNTEAFF. DNA of the CDR3: TGTGCCAGCAGCTTAATAGGTAGGAACACTGAAGCTTTCTTT.

The chain joins TRBV7-3 to TRBJ2-3; perhaps TRBD2 as D (7 bases). The CDR3 spans 16 residues. Germline V gene sequence: CDR1 SGHTA, CDR2 FQGTGA. V gave up 7 bases and J gave up 5 bases, with 22 bases separating them. The CDR3 protein is CASTPGGSTGGDTQYF. Written as DNA, the CDR3 is TGTGCCAGCACCCCTGGGGGCTCGACGGGGGGAGATACGCAGTATTTT.

This clonotype was seen more than once but under ten times. This chain joins TRBV15 and TRBJ1-2; possibly TRBD1 for D (6 bases). The CDR3 is 16 amino acids. Germline V gene lookup returns CDR1 LNHNV and CDR2 YYDKDF (reference sequence). The ends were cut back, 0 bases at V and 4 bases at J, with 15 bases in the middle. In nucleotides, the CDR3 is TGTGCCACCAGCAGAGATGGACAGACGGCCGGCTATGGCTACACCTTC. Its protein is CATSRDGQTAGYGYTF.

This rearrangement joins TRBV20-1 to TRBJ2-7; tentative D call: TRBD2 (5 bases). Germline-derived CDR1 and CDR2 are DFQATT and SNEGSKA (reference sequence). With 3 bases removed from V and 6 bases from J, the gap between germline ends came to 15 bases. The CDR3 runs 13 residues. CDR3 residues: CSASGVVAGEQYF. The CDR3 nucleotides read TGCAGTGCTAGCGGGGTGGTAGCCGGCGAGCAGTACTTC.

CDR3 loop: CSDRGSFEQYF. Written as DNA, the CDR3 is TGCAGCGACAGGGGTAGTTTCGAGCAGTACTTC. The V gene is TRBV29-1, the J gene TRBJ2-7; 7 bases agree with TRBD1. Trimming at V came to 7 bases and at J to 6 bases, leaving 6 bases not matched to a gene. Germline lookup yields CDR1 SQVTM and CDR2 ANQGSEA. CDR3 size: 11 residues.

There are many counts of this clonotype. The chain employs TRBV30 and TRBJ2-6; D is unresolved. The germline V gene has CDR1 GTSNPN and CDR2 SVGIG (reference sequence). V gave up 4 bases and J gave up 0 bases, with 10 bases separating them. The CDR3 runs 15 residues. CDR3 bases: TGTGCCTGGAAGACGGCCACCTCTGGGGCCAACGTCCTGACTTTC. Protein product: CAWKTATSGANVLTF.

The V call is TRBV7-9, the J call TRBJ2-7; possibly TRBD1 for D (6 bases). The V gene lost 2 bases and the J gene lost 3 bases, with 11 bases spanning the gap. This CDR3 contains 14 residues. Per the germline V gene, CDR1 is SEHNR and CDR2 is FQNEAQ (reference sequence). This CDR3 reads CASSLNRAHYEQYF. Written as DNA, the CDR3 is TGTGCCAGCAGCTTAAACAGGGCCCACTACGAGCAGTACTTC.

The genes are TRBV5-5 and TRBJ2-1; D ambiguous. The CDR3 extends over 15 amino acids. CDR1 SGHKS and CDR2 YYEKEE come from the germline V gene (reference sequence). Trimming took 0 bases from V and 0 from J, leaving 7 bases between them. The CDR3 loop reads CASSLDPSSYNEQFF. CDR3 coding DNA: TGTGCCAGCAGCTTGGACCCTTCCTCCTACAATGAGCAGTTCTTC.

This chain uses TRBV9 with TRBJ2-7; 10 bases agree with TRBD1. The J segment lost 5 bases and the V segment lost 4 bases, leaving 12 bases of the junction unmatched. The CDR3 totals 16 residues. Germline CDR1 SGDLS, CDR2 YYNGEE. CDR3 residues: CASSSTIGTGEDEQYF. CDR3 coding DNA: TGTGCCAGCAGCTCGACCATTGGGACAGGGGAGGACGAGCAGTACTTC.